At least ten counts were recorded for the clone carrying this T cell receptor beta chain. Its antigen is not known. This entry comes from a study of CD8 T cells in ankylosing spondylitis. With V trimmed by 4 bases and J by 0 bases, 3 bases remained unmatched. The CDR3 runs 14 residues. Germline lookup yields CDR1 DFQATT and CDR2 SNEGSKA (reference sequence). Quantitative 5'-RACE with molecular barcodes produced the TCR beta libraries. TCRdb ran MiXCR on the 5' RACE reads and lists one entry per CDR3 protein. The profile shows a few hundred thousand distinct CDR3 sequences, around 10% of them singletons. Overall study results and limits: Earlier studies detected some motif variants in reactive arthritis synovial fluid and blood.

The sequence was collected from a male donor with ankylosing spondylitis or in good health (not recorded which). Sequenced material: blood, either unsorted or a sorted T cell fraction (not recorded which). V usage is TRBV20-1 and J usage is TRBJ2-7, with 10 bases lining up with TRBD2. CDR3 sequence: CSAKGLANSYEQYF. CDR3 DNA sequence: TGCAGTGCTAAGGGACTAGCGAACTCCTACGAGCAGTACTTC.